This entry is about one T cell receptor beta chain. Its specificity is not known. Each donor's status was that of a healthy bone marrow donor. PCR was performed using 60 Vbeta and 13 Jbeta primers. Clones were read by immunoSEQ multiplex PCR, and TCRdb kept only the in-frame ones, dropping some. The sample carries 55,000 to 65,000 clones, roughly 77% recorded once. These data originate in a study of cytomegalovirus exposure and HLA in healthy donors. Study at large: From about 179 million T cells, an earlier analysis saw approximately 110 million unique TCR beta sequences. Within an early data release were about 85 million unique TCRs drawn from HLA-typed donors. Study outcomes and limitations: As a later analysis showed, a missense DCLRE1C variant was linked to trimming of TCR beta V- and J-genes.

The germline V gene has CDR1 LGHNT and CDR2 FRNRAP. This CDR3 region has 11 residues. V lost 9 bases and J 6 bases, leaving 12 bases between the germline ends. The sample taken for sequencing was PBMCs. The source of this sequence is a man aged 25-45 years in good health and CMV-seropositive. V usage is TRBV12-5 and J usage is TRBJ2-7; perhaps TRBD2 as D (6 bases). In DNA form, the CDR3 reads TGTGCTAGCGGGGGTGGAGGCGAGCAGTACTTC. It is translated as CASGGGGEQYF.